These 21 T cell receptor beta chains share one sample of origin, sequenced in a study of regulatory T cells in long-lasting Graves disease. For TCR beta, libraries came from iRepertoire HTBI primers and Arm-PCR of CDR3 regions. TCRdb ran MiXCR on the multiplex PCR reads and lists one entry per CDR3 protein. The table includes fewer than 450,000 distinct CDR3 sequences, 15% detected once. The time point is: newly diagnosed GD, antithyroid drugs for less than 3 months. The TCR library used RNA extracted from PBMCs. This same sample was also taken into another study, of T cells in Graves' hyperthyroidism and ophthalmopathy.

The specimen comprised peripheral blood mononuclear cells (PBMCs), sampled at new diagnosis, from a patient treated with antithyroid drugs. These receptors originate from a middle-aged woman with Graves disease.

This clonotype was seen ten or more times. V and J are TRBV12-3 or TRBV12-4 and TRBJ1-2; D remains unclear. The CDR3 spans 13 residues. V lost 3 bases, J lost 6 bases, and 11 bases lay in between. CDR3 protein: CASSLSRHDGYTF. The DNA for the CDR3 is TGTGCCAGCAGTTTGAGTCGGCACGATGGCTACACCTTC.

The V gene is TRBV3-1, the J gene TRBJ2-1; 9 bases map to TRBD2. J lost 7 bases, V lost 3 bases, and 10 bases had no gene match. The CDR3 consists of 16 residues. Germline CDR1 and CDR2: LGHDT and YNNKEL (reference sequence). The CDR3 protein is CASSQVAGAPGNEQFF. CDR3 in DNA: TGTGCCAGCAGCCAGGTAGCGGGAGCCCCAGGGAATGAGCAGTTCTTC.

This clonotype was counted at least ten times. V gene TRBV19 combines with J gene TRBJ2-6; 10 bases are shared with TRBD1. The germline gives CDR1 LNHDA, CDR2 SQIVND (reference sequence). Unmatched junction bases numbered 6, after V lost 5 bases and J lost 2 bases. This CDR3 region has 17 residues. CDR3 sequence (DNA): TGTGCCAGTAGTCCAAGGACAGGGGGGACTGGGGCCAACGTCCTGACTTTC. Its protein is CASSPRTGGTGANVLTF. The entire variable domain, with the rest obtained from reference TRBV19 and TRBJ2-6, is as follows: DGGITQSPKYLFRKEGQNVTLSCEQNLNHDAMYWYRQDPGQGLRLIYYSQIVNDFQKGDIAEGYSVSREKKESFPLTVTSAQKNPTAFYLCASSPRTGGTGANVLTFGAGSRLTVL.

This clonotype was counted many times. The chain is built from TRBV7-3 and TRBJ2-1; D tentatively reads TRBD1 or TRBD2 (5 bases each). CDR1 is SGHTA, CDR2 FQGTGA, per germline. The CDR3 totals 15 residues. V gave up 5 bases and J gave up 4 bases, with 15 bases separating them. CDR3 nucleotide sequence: TGTGCCAGCAGCCGCTTTGAGGGGTCGTACAATGAGCAGTTCTTC. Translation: CASSRFEGSYNEQFF.

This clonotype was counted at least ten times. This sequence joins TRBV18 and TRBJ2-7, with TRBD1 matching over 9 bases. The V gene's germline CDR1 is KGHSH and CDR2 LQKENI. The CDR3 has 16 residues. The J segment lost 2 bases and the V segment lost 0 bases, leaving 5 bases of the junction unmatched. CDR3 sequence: CASSPPGTGTAYEQYF. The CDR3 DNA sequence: TGTGCCAGCTCACCACCGGGGACAGGGACAGCCTACGAGCAGTACTTC. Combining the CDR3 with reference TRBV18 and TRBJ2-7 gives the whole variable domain NAGVMQNPRHLVRRRGQEARLRCSPMKGHSHVYWYRQLPEEGLKFMVYLQKENIIDESGMPKERFSAEFPKEGPSILRIQQVVRGDSAAYFCASSPPGTGTAYEQYFGPGTRLTVT.

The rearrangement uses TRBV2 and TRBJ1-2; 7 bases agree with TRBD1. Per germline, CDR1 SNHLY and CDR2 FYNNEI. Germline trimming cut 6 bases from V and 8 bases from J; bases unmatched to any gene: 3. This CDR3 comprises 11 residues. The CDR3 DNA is TGTGCCAGCAGGGGACAGAGGGGCTACACCTTC. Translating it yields CASRGQRGYTF.

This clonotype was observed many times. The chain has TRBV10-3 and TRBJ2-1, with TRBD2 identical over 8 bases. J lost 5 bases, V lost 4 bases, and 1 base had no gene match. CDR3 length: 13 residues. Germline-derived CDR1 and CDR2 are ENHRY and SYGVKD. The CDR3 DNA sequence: TGTGCCATCAGTGGACTAGCGAACAATGAGCAGTTCTTC. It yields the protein CAISGLANNEQFF.

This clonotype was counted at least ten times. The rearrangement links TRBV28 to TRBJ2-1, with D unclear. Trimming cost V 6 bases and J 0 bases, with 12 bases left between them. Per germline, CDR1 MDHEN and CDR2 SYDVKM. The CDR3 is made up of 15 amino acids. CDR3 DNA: TGTGCCAGCAGCCCTCGAGCGCGCTCCTACAATGAGCAGTTCTTC. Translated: CASSPRARSYNEQFF.

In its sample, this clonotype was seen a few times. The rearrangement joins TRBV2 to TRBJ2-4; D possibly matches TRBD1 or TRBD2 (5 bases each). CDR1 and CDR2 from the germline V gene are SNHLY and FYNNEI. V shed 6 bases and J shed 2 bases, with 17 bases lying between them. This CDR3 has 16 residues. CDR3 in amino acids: CASSYRDGGSKNIQYF. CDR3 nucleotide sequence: TGTGCCAGCAGCTATAGGGACGGCGGGTCCAAAAACATTCAGTACTTC.

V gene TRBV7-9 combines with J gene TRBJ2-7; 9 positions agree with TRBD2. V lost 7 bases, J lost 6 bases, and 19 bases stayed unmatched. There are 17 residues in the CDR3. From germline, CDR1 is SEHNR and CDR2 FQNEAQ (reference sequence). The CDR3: CASNPSFTRGGPGEQYF. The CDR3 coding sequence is TGTGCCAGCAATCCATCTTTCACGCGGGGGGGGCCGGGCGAGCAGTACTTC.

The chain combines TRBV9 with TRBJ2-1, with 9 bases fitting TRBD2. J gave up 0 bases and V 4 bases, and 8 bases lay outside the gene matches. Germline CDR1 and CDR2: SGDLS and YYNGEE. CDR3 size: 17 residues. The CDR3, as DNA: TGTGCCAGCAGCCCGCGGACTAGCGCTAGCTCCTACAATGAGCAGTTCTTC. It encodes CASSPRTSASSYNEQFF.

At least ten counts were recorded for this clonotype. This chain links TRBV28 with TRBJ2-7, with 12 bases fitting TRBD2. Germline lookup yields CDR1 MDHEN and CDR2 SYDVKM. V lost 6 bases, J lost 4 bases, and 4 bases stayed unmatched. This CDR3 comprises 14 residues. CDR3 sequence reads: CASRTTSGSYEQYF. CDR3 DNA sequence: TGTGCCAGCAGGACGACTAGCGGGAGTTACGAGCAGTACTTC.

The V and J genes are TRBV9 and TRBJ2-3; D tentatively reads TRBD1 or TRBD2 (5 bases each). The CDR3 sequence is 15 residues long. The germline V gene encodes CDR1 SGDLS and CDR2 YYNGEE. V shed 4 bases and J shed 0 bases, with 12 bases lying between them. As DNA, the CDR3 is TGTGCCAGCAGCCCCCGGGACCCGAGCACAGATACGCAGTATTTT. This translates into CASSPRDPSTDTQYF.

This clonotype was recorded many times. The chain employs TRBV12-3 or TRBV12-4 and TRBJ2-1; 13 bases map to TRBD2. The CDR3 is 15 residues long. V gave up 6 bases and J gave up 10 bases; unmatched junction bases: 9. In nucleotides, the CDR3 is TGTGCCAGCAGAAAACTAGCGGGAGGGGAGTTGGAGCAGTTCTTC. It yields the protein CASRKLAGGELEQFF.

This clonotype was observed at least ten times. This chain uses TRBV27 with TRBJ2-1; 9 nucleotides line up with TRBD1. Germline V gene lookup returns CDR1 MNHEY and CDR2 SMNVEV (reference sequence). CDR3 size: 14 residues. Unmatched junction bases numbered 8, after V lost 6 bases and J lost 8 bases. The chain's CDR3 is CASSRDRAIDEQFF. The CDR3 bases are TGTGCCAGCAGCCGGGACAGGGCAATCGATGAGCAGTTCTTC.

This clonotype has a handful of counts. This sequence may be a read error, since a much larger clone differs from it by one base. CDR3 region: CARRASGTYEQYF. CDR3 bases: TGTGCCCGGAGGGCTAGCGGAACTTACGAGCAGTACTTC. V and J are TRBV30 and TRBJ2-7, with TRBD2 matching over 7 bases. The CDR3 spans 13 residues. Germline CDR1 is GTSNPN and CDR2 is SVGIG (reference sequence).

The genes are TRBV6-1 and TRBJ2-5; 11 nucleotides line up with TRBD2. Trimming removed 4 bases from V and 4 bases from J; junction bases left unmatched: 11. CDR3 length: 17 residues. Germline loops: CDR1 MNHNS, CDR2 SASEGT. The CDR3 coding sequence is TGTGCCAGCAGTGTGTCGTGGGGGACTAGCGGTGGAGAGACCCAGTACTTC. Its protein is CASSVSWGTSGGETQYF.

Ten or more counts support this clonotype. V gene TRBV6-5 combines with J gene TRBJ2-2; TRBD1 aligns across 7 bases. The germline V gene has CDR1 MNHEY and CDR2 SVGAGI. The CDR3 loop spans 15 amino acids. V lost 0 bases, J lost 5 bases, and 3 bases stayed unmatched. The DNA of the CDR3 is TGTGCCAGCAGTTACTCTTACAGGGGAACCGGGGAGCTGTTTTTT. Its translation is CASSYSYRGTGELFF.

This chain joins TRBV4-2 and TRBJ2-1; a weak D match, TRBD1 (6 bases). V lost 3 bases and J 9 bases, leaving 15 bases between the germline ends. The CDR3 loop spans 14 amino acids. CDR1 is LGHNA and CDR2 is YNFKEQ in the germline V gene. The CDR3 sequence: CASSHDRRGGEQFF. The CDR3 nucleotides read TGTGCCAGCAGCCATGACCGCAGGGGCGGTGAGCAGTTCTTC.

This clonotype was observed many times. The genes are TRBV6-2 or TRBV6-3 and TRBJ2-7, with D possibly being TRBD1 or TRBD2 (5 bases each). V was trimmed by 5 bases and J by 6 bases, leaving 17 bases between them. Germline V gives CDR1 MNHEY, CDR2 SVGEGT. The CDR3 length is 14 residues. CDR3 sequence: CASSEVEGTGEQYF. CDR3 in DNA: TGTGCCAGCAGTGAAGTGGAAGGGACGGGCGAGCAGTACTTC.

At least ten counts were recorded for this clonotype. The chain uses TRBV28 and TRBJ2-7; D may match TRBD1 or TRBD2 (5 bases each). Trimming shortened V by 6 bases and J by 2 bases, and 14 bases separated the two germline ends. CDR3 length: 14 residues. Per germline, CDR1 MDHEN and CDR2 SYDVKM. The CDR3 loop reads CASRETAGTYEQYF. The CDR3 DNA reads TGTGCCAGCAGGGAGACAGCCGGGACCTACGAGCAGTACTTC.